This T cell receptor (beta chain) stems from a study of regulatory T cells in long-lasting Graves disease. General study findings and limits: TRBV28, TRBJ1-2 and TRBJ2-5 emerged as the favored segments in persistent disease. Relative to newly diagnosed Graves' patients, persistent ones had lower TCR diversity.

Per germline, CDR1 LGHDT and CDR2 YNNKEL (reference sequence). This CDR3 has 14 residues. V lost 4 bases and J lost 4, with 8 bases in between. Combining iRepertoire HTBI primers with Arm-PCR of CDR3 regions, the authors built TCR beta libraries. MiXCR, run by TCRdb on the multiplex PCR reads, gives a single entry per CDR3 protein. The profile shows roughly 610,000 distinct CDR3 sequences, around 15% of them singletons. This clonotype was found a few times. Its antigen is not known. Time point specified: newly diagnosed GD, antithyroid drugs for less than 3 months. PBMCs were the source of the RNA used for TCR sequencing. The data also belong to a second study, concerning T cells in Graves' hyperthyroidism and ophthalmopathy. That report adds: A set of HTBI primers served as the primers for a first-round RT-PCR of the TCR CDR3. Most expanded thyroid clonotypes above 0.001 recurred in blood.

V usage is TRBV3-1 and J usage is TRBJ1-6; maybe TRBD1 (5 bases). Sequenced material: peripheral blood mononuclear cells (PBMCs), taken at new diagnosis, from a patient treated with antithyroid drugs. This TCR came from a young man with Graves disease. DNA of the CDR3: TGTGCCAGCAGCCGGGGACTGTATAATTCACCCCTCCACTTT. This sequence encodes CASSRGLYNSPLHF.